This TCR beta chain was documented in a study of OX40 agonist ivuxolimab in advanced cancers. Study observations and caveats: Low clonal expansion, among the lowest seen, marked partial responders at 0.1-3.0 mg/kg. Clonal expansion was seen in CD4+ and CD8+ blood T cells by week 6 at 0.1 to 3.0 mg/kg.

This clone was found once. Its specificity is not known. Blood draws occurred at baseline, cycle 4 day 1, and cycle 7 day 1. Trimming left V 4 bases short and J 1 base short, with 21 bases between. Germline V gene sequence: CDR1 SGHNT, CDR2 YYREEE (reference sequence). The CDR3 loop spans 17 amino acids. Sequenced by immunoSEQ multiplex PCR; TCRdb stores in-frame clones only, minus some. The table lists 110,000 or so clones, around 90% of them singletons. The sequencing here drew on CD4+ or CD8+ T cells sorted from blood, taken in a trial of the OX40 agonist ivuxolimab. This TCR derives from an adult with an advanced solid tumor such as melanoma, head and neck, liver or kidney cancer. The chain links TRBV5-4 to TRBJ2-7; perhaps TRBD2 as D (6 bases). This chain's CDR3 is CASSQEEGWEVSYEQYF. Here the CDR3 DNA reads TGTGCCAGCAGCCAAGAAGAAGGTTGGGAGGTTTCCTACGAGCAGTACTTC.